Each of the 32 T cell receptor beta chains below was sequenced from the same sample in a study of shared clonotypes between healthy human individuals. Measured with immunoSEQ multiplex PCR; TCRdb has only the in-frame clones, and not every one. The repertoire consists of about 2.4 million clones, with 93% occurring once and the leading ten covering 0.36%. The sample taken for sequencing was naive CD4+ T cells from PBMCs. Sample subset: CD45RA+ positively selected. These TCRs come from a man aged 18 to 30 in good health. Some clones in this sample may be carry-over from other donors' samples.

This clone was seen more than once but under ten times. Other DNA sequences in this sample translate to the same CDR3. The V call is TRBV5-4, the J call TRBJ1-5; D gene ambiguous. The germline V and J ends were trimmed by 5 bases and 7 bases, with 10 bases remaining between them. The CDR3 sequence is 12 residues long. The germline gives CDR1 SGHNT, CDR2 YYREEE (reference sequence). This CDR3 is CASSLLGQPQHF. CDR3 DNA sequence: TGTGCCAGCAGTTTGCTGGGCCAGCCCCAGCATTTT.

The rearrangement joins TRBV29-1 to TRBJ2-7, with 8 bases fitting TRBD2. This CDR3 has 13 amino acids. CDR1 SQVTM and CDR2 ANQGSEA come from the germline V gene. The trim removed 6 bases at V and 6 bases at J, leaving 10 bases unmatched. The chain's CDR3 is CSVDQGLGGEQYF. The CDR3 DNA follows: TGCAGCGTCGATCAGGGACTAGGGGGCGAGCAGTACTTC.

Of note for this clone: The same CDR3 can be traced to other DNA sequences in this sample. The chain uses TRBV5-1 and TRBJ2-5; D remains unclear. The germline V gene has CDR1 SGHRS and CDR2 YFSETQ. Trimming removed 2 bases from V and 2 bases from J, with 10 bases in between. The CDR3 has 14 amino acids. For the CDR3, the DNA is TGCGCCAGCAGCTTACAAGGATCACAAGAGACCCAGTACTTC. Encoded protein: CASSLQGSQETQYF.

On this clone: Other DNA sequences in the sample encode the same CDR3. The rearrangement links TRBV7-9 to TRBJ1-4, with D tentatively TRBD1 (6 bases). Germline CDR1 is SEHNR and CDR2 is FQNEAQ (reference sequence). The CDR3 contains 14 residues. Trimming pared 4 bases from V and 2 bases from J, leaving 8 bases between. The CDR3: CASSWTATNEKLFF. The CDR3 nucleotides read TGTGCCAGCAGCTGGACAGCTACTAATGAAAAACTGTTTTTT.

The chain uses TRBV6-5 and TRBJ1-2; possible D gene TRBD1, 5 bases. This CDR3 contains 15 residues. Germline assignment: CDR1 MNHEY and CDR2 SVGAGI. The germline V and J ends were trimmed by 6 bases and 0 bases, with 14 bases remaining between them. The CDR3 bases are TGTGCCAGCAGACCCGGGGCGCTCCCTAACTATGGCTACACCTTC. Its protein product is CASRPGALPNYGYTF.

The chain is built from TRBV28 and TRBJ1-4, with D possibly being TRBD1 (5 bases). Germline V gene data show CDR1 as MDHEN and CDR2 as SYDVKM. V dropped 5 bases and J dropped 8 bases, with 18 bases sitting between them. The CDR3 runs 15 residues. The CDR3 DNA reads TGTGCCAGCAGTCCGGGGACTTACCGGGAAGAAAAACTGTTTTTT. Translated: CASSPGTYREEKLFF.

The chain couples TRBV9 to TRBJ2-7; 7 bases agree with TRBD1. CDR3 size: 14 residues. Germline assignment: CDR1 SGDLS and CDR2 YYNGEE. The V segment lost 4 bases and the J segment 5 bases; nucleotides outside the gene matches: 9. The CDR3 reads CASSPGTARNEQYF. The CDR3 coding sequence is TGTGCCAGCAGCCCTGGGACAGCCCGAAACGAGCAGTACTTC.

As to this clone: Different DNA sequences within this sample yield the same CDR3. The chain uses TRBV28 and TRBJ1-1; D remains unclear. The CDR3 runs 14 residues. The V gene's germline CDR1 is MDHEN and CDR2 SYDVKM. Trimming removed 4 bases at V and 1 base at J, with 10 bases between. In DNA form, the CDR3 reads TGTGCCAGCAGTTCCAGCGGACGGAACACTGAAGCTTTCTTT. Translating gives CASSSSGRNTEAFF.

Remarks on this clone: The sample carries other DNA sequences with the same CDR3. This rearrangement joins TRBV18 to TRBJ1-1; D perhaps matches TRBD1 (5 bases). Between the trimmed V and J ends, which lost 3 bases and 4 bases, there was a span of 12 bases. CDR3 size: 14 residues. CDR1 KGHSH and CDR2 LQKENI come from the germline V gene. The CDR3 is CASSPPGAGTEAFF. CDR3 DNA: TGTGCCAGCTCACCTCCCGGGGCCGGCACTGAAGCTTTCTTT.

The chain employs TRBV18 and TRBJ2-1; 10 nucleotides agree with TRBD2. Germline-derived CDR1 and CDR2 are KGHSH and LQKENI. This CDR3 contains 14 residues. V dropped 3 bases and J dropped 8; count of bases not matched to a gene: 4. CDR3 amino acids: CASSPLAGAHEQFF. The CDR3 DNA reads as TGTGCCAGCTCACCTCTAGCGGGAGCCCATGAGCAGTTCTTC. The entire variable domain, with the rest obtained from reference TRBV18 and TRBJ2-1, is as follows: NAGVMQNPRHLVRRRGQEARLRCSPMKGHSHVYWYRQLPEEGLKFMVYLQKENIIDESGMPKERFSAEFPKEGPSILRIQQVVRGDSAAYFCASSPLAGAHEQFFGPGTRLTVL.

The chain has TRBV27 and TRBJ2-7; D is unclear. The V and J ends lost 2 bases and 6 bases respectively, with 11 bases between them. This CDR3 is 13 amino acids long. Per the germline V gene, CDR1 is MNHEY and CDR2 is SMNVEV (reference sequence). The CDR3, as DNA: TGTGCCAGCAGTTTAGGCCCACAGCGCGAGCAGTACTTC. Protein product: CASSLGPQREQYF.

The chain has TRBV6-6 and TRBJ2-1, with 10 bases identical to TRBD2. The V segment lost 4 bases and the J segment 4 bases; nucleotides outside the gene matches: 7. The germline gives CDR1 MNHNY, CDR2 SVGAGI (reference sequence). The CDR3 is 16 amino acids. CDR3 nucleotides: TGTGCCAGCAGTTTCTCCGGGACTAGCGTATACAATGAGCAGTTCTTC. It codes for CASSFSGTSVYNEQFF.

The rearrangement uses TRBV27 and TRBJ2-3; 11 nucleotides agree with TRBD2. Per the germline V gene, CDR1 is MNHEY and CDR2 is SMNVEV (reference sequence). This CDR3 has 16 amino acids. The junction had 3 bases not matched to a gene; V was cut back by 0 bases and J by 4 bases. CDR3 sequence reads: CASSLSASGRSDTQYF. CDR3 DNA sequence: TGTGCCAGCAGTTTATCGGCTAGCGGGAGGTCAGATACGCAGTATTTT.

The J gene is TRBJ2-7, the V gene TRBV10-1; D unclear. This CDR3 is built from 14 residues. Trimming removed 0 bases at V and 4 bases at J, with 10 bases between. Germline V gene data show CDR1 as WNHNN and CDR2 as SYGVQD (reference sequence). CDR3 DNA sequence: TGCGCCAGCAGTGAGTCGTATGCGGAGTACGAGCAGTACTTC. Protein sequence: CASSESYAEYEQYF.

The chain is built from TRBV6-5 and TRBJ2-2, with D possibly matching TRBD1 (6 bases). The CDR3 has 14 residues. V was shortened by 6 bases and J by 4 bases, with 12 bases between the two germline ends. Germline CDR1 and CDR2: MNHEY and SVGAGI. The chain's CDR3 is CASSTWDTTGELFF. CDR3 DNA sequence: TGTGCCAGCAGCACCTGGGACACCACCGGGGAGCTGTTTTTT.

The chain joins TRBV7-9 to TRBJ2-5; no definite D call. Trimming took off 5 bases at V and 5 bases at J, with 12 bases between the two ends. The germline CDR1 and CDR2 sequences are SEHNR and FQNEAQ (reference sequence). The CDR3 extends over 13 amino acids. This CDR3 is CASSRRSFETQYF. The DNA for the CDR3 is TGTGCCAGCAGCCGCAGGAGTTTTGAGACCCAGTACTTC.

V and J are TRBV29-1 and TRBJ2-7, with D possibly matching TRBD2 (6 bases). The V end was cut by 5 bases, the J end by 6 bases, with 20 bases between. Germline loops: CDR1 SQVTM, CDR2 ANQGSEA. This CDR3 region has 14 residues. CDR3 sequence: CSVLRGDSSSEQYF. The CDR3 region has the DNA TGCAGCGTTCTTAGAGGGGACTCCTCTTCCGAGCAGTACTTC.

This clone was recorded only once. The V gene is TRBV28, the J gene TRBJ2-5; no reliable D call. The V gene's germline CDR1 is MDHEN and CDR2 SYDVKM. This CDR3 comprises 16 residues. V was trimmed by 7 bases and J by 1 base, leaving 19 bases between them. CDR3 nucleotide sequence: TGTGCCAGCACCCTCAGACCCGGTCCCCCCCAAGAGACCCAGTACTTC. Its translation is CASTLRPGPPQETQYF.

Here the CDR3 DNA reads TGTGCCACCAGCGCCGGGACTAGCGGGAACTACGAGCAGTACTTC. It yields the protein CATSAGTSGNYEQYF. The chain couples TRBV15 to TRBJ2-7; 13 bases line up with TRBD2. CDR3 size: 15 residues. The ends lost 5 bases at V and 3 bases at J; junction bases unmatched: 4. Germline V gives CDR1 LNHNV, CDR2 YYDKDF (reference sequence).

The chain is built from TRBV28 and TRBJ1-5; a possible D gene is TRBD1 (6 bases). This CDR3 has 16 amino acids. Between the trimmed V and J ends, which lost 5 bases and 0 bases, there was a span of 14 bases. CDR1 and CDR2 (germline): MDHEN, SYDVKM. Here the CDR3 DNA reads TGTGCCAGCAGTCCAGGGGACCTAGCTAGCAATCAGCCCCAGCATTTT. Translated, it gives CASSPGDLASNQPQHF.

This chain links TRBV28 with TRBJ2-5, with D possibly matching TRBD2 (6 bases). Germline assignment: CDR1 MDHEN and CDR2 SYDVKM. V was shortened by 7 bases and J by 1 base, with 16 bases between the two germline ends. The CDR3 is 15 amino acids. CDR3 coding DNA: TGTGCCAGCAACTCCCTACTAGCTGTCCAAGAGACCCAGTACTTC. Amino acid sequence: CASNSLLAVQETQYF. The full variable domain, its missing parts supplied by reference TRBV28 and TRBJ2-5, is DVKVTQSSRYLVKRTGEKVFLECVQDMDHENMFWYRQDPGLGLRLIYFSYDVKMKEKGDIPEGYSVSREKKERFSLILESASTNQTSMYLCASNSLLAVQETQYFGPGTRLLVL.

The V call is TRBV19, the J call TRBJ2-1; 11 bases align to TRBD1. V gave up 8 bases and J gave up 7 bases; unmatched junction bases: 10. This CDR3 region has 15 residues. Germline-derived CDR1 and CDR2 are LNHDA and SQIVND (reference sequence). The CDR3 loop reads CASRWTGGAQNEQFF. The DNA for the CDR3 is TGTGCCAGTCGCTGGACAGGGGGCGCACAAAATGAGCAGTTCTTC.

The chain has TRBV30 and TRBJ2-1; D unclear. Trimming shortened V by 4 bases and J by 3 bases, and 7 bases separated the two germline ends. The germline gives CDR1 GTSNPN, CDR2 SVGIG (reference sequence). This CDR3 has 12 residues. This CDR3 reads CAWTLNYNEQFF. The DNA for the CDR3 is TGTGCCTGGACACTGAACTACAATGAGCAGTTCTTC.

This chain joins TRBV7-9 and TRBJ1-3, with 8 bases lining up with TRBD1. The CDR3 is made up of 16 amino acids. Germline V CDR1 and CDR2: SEHNR, FQNEAQ (reference sequence). The V segment lost 3 bases and the J segment 6 bases; nucleotides outside the gene matches: 10. The CDR3 DNA follows: TGTGCCAGCAGCTTGTTTGGACAGGGTTTAGCAAACACCATATATTTT. Translated: CASSLFGQGLANTIYF. Filled out from reference TRBV7-9 and TRBJ1-3, the complete variable domain reads DTGVSQNPRHKITKRGQNVTFRCDPISEHNRLYWYRQTLGQGPEFLTYFQNEAQLEKSRLLSDRFSAERPKGSFSTLEIQRTEQGDSAMYLCASSLFGQGLANTIYFGEGSWLTVV.

J is TRBJ2-2 and V is TRBV9; TRBD1 is a possible D gene (6 bases). The germline V gene encodes CDR1 SGDLS and CDR2 YYNGEE. V gave up 6 bases and J gave up 4 bases, with 10 bases separating them. The CDR3 consists of 13 residues. The CDR3 DNA sequence: TGTGCCAGCACCTGGACAGCCACCGGGGAGCTGTTTTTT. The encoded protein is CASTWTATGELFF.

The chain has TRBV29-1 and TRBJ1-1; the D gene is possibly TRBD1 (6 bases). Germline V gives CDR1 SQVTM, CDR2 ANQGSEA. CDR3 length: 12 residues. The V and J ends lost 8 bases and 3 bases respectively, with 13 bases between them. CDR3 sequence (DNA): TGCAGCTGGGGGCAGGGTGACACTGAAGCTTTCTTT. It translates to CSWGQGDTEAFF. Full variable domain (missing parts from reference TRBV29-1 and TRBJ1-1): SAVISQKPSRDICQRGTSLTIQCQVDSQVTMMFWYRQQPGQSLTLIATANQGSEATYESGFVIDKFPISRPNLTFSTLTVSNMSPEDSSIYLCSWGQGDTEAFFGQGTRLTVV.

In regard to this clone: In the same sample, other DNA sequences code for this CDR3. The DNA for the CDR3 is TGCGCCAGCAGGACTAGCGGGAGCTACAATGAGCAGTTCTTC. Translating it yields CASRTSGSYNEQFF. The J gene is TRBJ2-1, the V gene TRBV5-1, with TRBD2 identical over 12 bases. V shed 5 bases and J 3 bases; nucleotides not matched to a gene: 0. The CDR3 is 14 residues long. Germline values: CDR1 SGHRS, CDR2 YFSETQ.

The chain uses TRBV27 and TRBJ2-7, with 10 bases matching TRBD2. Trimming took 2 bases from V and 6 from J; bases not matched to a gene: 10. The CDR3 sequence is 16 residues long. Looked up from germline, CDR1 is MNHEY and CDR2 is SMNVEV (reference sequence). The CDR3: CASSLIKSGRALEQYF. CDR3 nucleotides: TGTGCCAGCAGTTTAATTAAGAGCGGGAGGGCCCTCGAGCAGTACTTC.

This clone was recorded only once. This chain links TRBV18 with TRBJ1-4; D not certain. Deletions cut 3 bases from V and 5 bases from J, with 13 bases between. Germline assignment: CDR1 KGHSH and CDR2 LQKENI. The CDR3 totals 15 residues. In DNA form, the CDR3 reads TGTGCCAGCTCACCGACGATAATGGGGAATGAAAAACTGTTTTTT. This sequence encodes CASSPTIMGNEKLFF.

The rearrangement joins TRBV11-2 to TRBJ2-7, with D possibly being TRBD2 (6 bases). The CDR3 is 13 residues long. Trimming removed 6 bases from V and 3 bases from J, with 12 bases in between. The germline CDR1 and CDR2 sequences are SGHAT and FQNNGV. CDR3 sequence (DNA): TGTGCCAGCAGGGGACTTGGCAGCTACGAGCAGTACTTC. Protein sequence: CASRGLGSYEQYF. Based on the CDR3 plus reference TRBV11-2 and TRBJ2-7, the full variable domain is EAGVAQSPRYKIIEKRQSVAFWCNPISGHATLYWYQQILGQGPKLLIQFQNNGVVDDSQLPKDRFSAERLKGVDSTLKIQPAKLEDSAVYLCASRGLGSYEQYFGPGTRLTVT.

V and J are TRBV18 and TRBJ1-2, with 10 bases aligning to TRBD1. The ends lost 3 bases at V and 9 bases at J; junction bases unmatched: 7. Germline-derived CDR1 and CDR2 are KGHSH and LQKENI. The CDR3 is 14 residues long. Written as DNA, the CDR3 is TGTGCCAGCTCACCGGCTGACAGGGGGCTGAGCTACACCTTC. It yields the protein CASSPADRGLSYTF. The full variable domain, completed using reference TRBV18 and TRBJ1-2, is NAGVMQNPRHLVRRRGQEARLRCSPMKGHSHVYWYRQLPEEGLKFMVYLQKENIIDESGMPKERFSAEFPKEGPSILRIQQVVRGDSAAYFCASSPADRGLSYTFGSGTRLTVV.

This chain joins TRBV6-1 and TRBJ1-5; D is unresolved. Looked up from germline, CDR1 is MNHNS and CDR2 is SASEGT. V lost 7 bases and J 6 bases, leaving 13 bases between the germline ends. The CDR3 has 13 amino acids. The CDR3 sequence is CASIPNLGQPQHF. The CDR3 DNA reads as TGTGCCAGCATTCCAAATCTAGGTCAGCCCCAGCATTTT.